Here is one T cell receptor beta chain with its context. How the authors handled the data: Reference gene primer amplification gave nucleated cell count estimates. Only in-frame clones appear in the TCRdb table, and some are missing; sequencing was by immunoSEQ multiplex PCR. Clone size and V and J calls were adopted from that table, with D and trimming inferred from the DNA. Of 35,000 to 45,000 clones detected, approximately 90% appear once; the ten largest clones hold over 3.5%. The data were obtained in a study of blood T cell repertoires in COVID-19. In the study overall: The United States, Italy and Spain were the sources of the acute and convalescent COVID-19 samples. Nucleic acid was either cDNA or gDNA, and it came from T cells, B-cell-depleted T cells, or PBMCs.

The CDR3 length is 16 residues. Looked up from germline, CDR1 is MNHEY and CDR2 is SVGEGT. V lost 5 bases and J lost 5; bases outside the gene matches: 12. V and J are TRBV6-2 or TRBV6-3 and TRBJ2-7, with 10 bases matching TRBD1. The sequencing sample was made of peripheral blood. The clonotype comes from a human donor in a cohort sampled during active COVID-19. The CDR3 DNA reads TGTGCCAGCAGTGACTTCTCGACAGGGGGCATGGACGAGCAGTACTTC. This translates into CASSDFSTGGMDEQYF.